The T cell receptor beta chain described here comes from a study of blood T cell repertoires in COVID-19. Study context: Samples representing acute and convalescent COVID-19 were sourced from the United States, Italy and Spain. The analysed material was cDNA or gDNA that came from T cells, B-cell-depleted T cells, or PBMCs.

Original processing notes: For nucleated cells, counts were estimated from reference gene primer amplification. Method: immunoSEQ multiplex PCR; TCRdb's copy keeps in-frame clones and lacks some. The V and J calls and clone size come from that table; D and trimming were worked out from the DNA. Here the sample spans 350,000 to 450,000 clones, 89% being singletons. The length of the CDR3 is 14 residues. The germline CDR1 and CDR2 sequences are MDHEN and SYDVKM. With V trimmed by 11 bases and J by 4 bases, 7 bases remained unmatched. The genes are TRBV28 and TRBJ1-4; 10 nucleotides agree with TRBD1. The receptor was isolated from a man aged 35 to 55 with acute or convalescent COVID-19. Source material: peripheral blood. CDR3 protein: CAGGQGPYNEKLFF. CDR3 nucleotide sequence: TGTGCCGGGGGACAGGGGCCCTATAATGAAAAACTGTTTTTT.